A single T cell receptor (beta chain) is shown here with its context. Its specificity is not known. This entry is derived from a study of beta chain features in type 1 diabetes. The CDR3 sequence is 13 residues long. From germline, CDR1 is SQVTM and CDR2 ANQGSEA. Trimming shortened V by 7 bases and J by 7 bases, and 16 bases separated the two germline ends. What was sequenced were expressed TCRB transcripts, since all of the isolated RNA had been reverse transcribed. Here immunoSEQ multiplex PCR was the method, and the copy in TCRdb shows in-frame clones only, minus some. This table has hundreds of thousands of clones, roughly 30% appearing once. Study-level results: All four CD4+ subsets of Type 1 diabetes patients contained TCRB CDR3s that were moderately but significantly shorter.

Sequencing input: naive CD4+ T cells from blood. This sequence was found in a man aged 18 to 29 in good health. The rearrangement links TRBV29-1 to TRBJ1-4; D call uncertain. The CDR3 nucleotides are TGCAGCGCCGGGATGGGTGAGCGTGAAAAACTGTTTTTT. This encodes CSAGMGEREKLFF.